This TCR beta chain was recorded in a study of blood T cells in healthy people across ages. With a J-beta primer mix and a sample-barcoded 5' primer, a second PCR ran 7 to 11 cycles. Each CDR3 protein gets one entry after TCRdb re-called the 5' RACE reads with MiXCR. The sample contains about a million distinct CDR3 sequences, roughly half of which appear only once. The CDR3 consists of 16 residues. Trimming removed 6 bases at V and 2 bases at J, with 14 bases between. Germline V gene data show CDR1 as KGHSH and CDR2 as LQKENI. Specimen: blood. The source is a woman aged 60-70 years in good health. This sequence joins TRBV18 and TRBJ2-6; D unclear. Here the CDR3 DNA reads TGTGCCAGCTCTCACGCCCGTACACCTGGGGCCAACGTCCTGACTTTC. Translation: CASSHARTPGANVLTF.